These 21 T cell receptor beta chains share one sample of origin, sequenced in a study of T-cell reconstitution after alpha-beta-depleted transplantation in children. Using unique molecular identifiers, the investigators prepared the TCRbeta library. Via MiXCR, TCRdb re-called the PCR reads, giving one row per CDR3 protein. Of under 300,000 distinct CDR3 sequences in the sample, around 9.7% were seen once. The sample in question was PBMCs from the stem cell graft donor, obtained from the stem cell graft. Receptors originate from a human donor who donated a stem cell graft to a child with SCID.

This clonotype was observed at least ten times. The CDR3 here is CASSFGAGEKLFF. In DNA, the CDR3 is TGTGCCAGCAGCTTTGGGGCAGGCGAAAAACTGTTTTTT. The chain links TRBV7-3 to TRBJ1-4; perhaps TRBD1 as D (5 bases). Germline-derived CDR1 and CDR2 are SGHTA and FQGTGA. V was pared by 3 bases and J by 8 bases, with 10 bases between. This CDR3 is 13 amino acids long.

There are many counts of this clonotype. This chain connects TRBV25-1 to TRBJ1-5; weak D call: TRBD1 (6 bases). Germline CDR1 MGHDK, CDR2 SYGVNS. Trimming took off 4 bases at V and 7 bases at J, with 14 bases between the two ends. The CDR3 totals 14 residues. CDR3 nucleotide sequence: TGTGCCAGCAGTGCAGGACCGGGGGCGCAGCCCCAGCATTTT. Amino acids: CASSAGPGAQPQHF.

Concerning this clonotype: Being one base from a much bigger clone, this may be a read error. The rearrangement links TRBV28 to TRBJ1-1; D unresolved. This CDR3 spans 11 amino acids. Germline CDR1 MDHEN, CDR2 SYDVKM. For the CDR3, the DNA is TGTGCCACCAGTTTGAATTTAGAAGCTTTCTTT. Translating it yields CATSLNLEAFF.

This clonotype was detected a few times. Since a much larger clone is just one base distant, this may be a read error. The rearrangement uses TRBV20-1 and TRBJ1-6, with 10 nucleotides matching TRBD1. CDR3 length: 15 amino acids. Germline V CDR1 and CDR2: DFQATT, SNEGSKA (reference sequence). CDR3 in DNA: TGCTGTGCTAGAGCCGATGGACAGGGGGATTCACCCCTCCACTTT. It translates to CCARADGQGDSPLHF.

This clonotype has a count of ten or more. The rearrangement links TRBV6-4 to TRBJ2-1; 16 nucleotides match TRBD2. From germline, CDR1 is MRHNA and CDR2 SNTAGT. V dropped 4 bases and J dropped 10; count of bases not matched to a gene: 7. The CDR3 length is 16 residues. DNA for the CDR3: TGTGCCAGCAGTGCCGGGACTAGCGGGGGGGCAAGGGAGCAGTTCTTC. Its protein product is CASSAGTSGGAREQFF.

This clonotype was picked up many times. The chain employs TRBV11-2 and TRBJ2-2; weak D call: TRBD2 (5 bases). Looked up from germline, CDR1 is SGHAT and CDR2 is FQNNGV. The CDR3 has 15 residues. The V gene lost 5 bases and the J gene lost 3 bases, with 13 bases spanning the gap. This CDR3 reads CASSGPGGYTGELFF. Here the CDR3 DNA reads TGTGCCAGCAGCGGGCCAGGCGGGTACACCGGGGAGCTGTTTTTT.

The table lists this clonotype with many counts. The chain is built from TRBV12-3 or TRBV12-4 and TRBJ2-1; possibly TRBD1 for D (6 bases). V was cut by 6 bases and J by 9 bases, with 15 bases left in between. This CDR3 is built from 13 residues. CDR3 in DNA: TGTGCCAGCAGCCGCGAACAGGGAAGTGAGCAGTTCTTC. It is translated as CASSREQGSEQFF.

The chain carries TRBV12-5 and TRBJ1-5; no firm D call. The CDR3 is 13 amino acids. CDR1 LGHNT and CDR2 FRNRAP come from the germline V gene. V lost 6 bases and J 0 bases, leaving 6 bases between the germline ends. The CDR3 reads CASGSHSNQPQHF. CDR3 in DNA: TGTGCTAGTGGGTCGCATAGCAATCAGCCCCAGCATTTT.

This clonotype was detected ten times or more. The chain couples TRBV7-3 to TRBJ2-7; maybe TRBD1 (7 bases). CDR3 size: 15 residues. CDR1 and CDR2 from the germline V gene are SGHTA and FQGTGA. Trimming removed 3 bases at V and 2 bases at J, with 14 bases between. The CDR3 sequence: CASSFQGGDTYEQYF. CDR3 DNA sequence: TGTGCCAGCAGCTTCCAGGGGGGCGATACCTACGAGCAGTACTTC. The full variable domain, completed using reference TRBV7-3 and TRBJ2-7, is GAGVSQTPSNKVTEKGKYVELRCDPISGHTALYWYRQSLGQGPEFLIYFQGTGAADDSGLPNDRFFAVRPEGSVSTLKIQRTERGDSAVYLCASSFQGGDTYEQYFGPGTRLTVT.

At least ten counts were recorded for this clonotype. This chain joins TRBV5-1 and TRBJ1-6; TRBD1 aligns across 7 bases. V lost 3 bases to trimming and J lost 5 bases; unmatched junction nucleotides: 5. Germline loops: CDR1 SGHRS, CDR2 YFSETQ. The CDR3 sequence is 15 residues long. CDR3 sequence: CASSSGGQDNSPLHF. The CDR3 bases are TGCGCCAGCAGCTCGGGAGGACAGGATAATTCACCCCTCCACTTT.

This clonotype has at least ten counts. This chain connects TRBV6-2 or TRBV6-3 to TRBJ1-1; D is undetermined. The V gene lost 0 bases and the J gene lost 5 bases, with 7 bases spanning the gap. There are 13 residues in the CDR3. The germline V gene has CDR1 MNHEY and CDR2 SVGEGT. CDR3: CASSYSPETEAFF. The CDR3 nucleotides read TGTGCCAGCAGTTACTCCCCGGAGACTGAAGCTTTCTTT.

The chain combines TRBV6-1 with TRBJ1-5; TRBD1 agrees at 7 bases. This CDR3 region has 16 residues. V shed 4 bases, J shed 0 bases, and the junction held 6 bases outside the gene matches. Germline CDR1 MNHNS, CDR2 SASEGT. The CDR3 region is CASSAGTDYSNQPQHF. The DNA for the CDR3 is TGTGCCAGCAGTGCAGGGACAGACTATAGCAATCAGCCCCAGCATTTT.

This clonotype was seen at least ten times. This CDR3 is CASCRDGYNSPLHF. In nucleotides, the CDR3 is TGTGCCAGCTGTCGGGACGGTTATAATTCACCCCTCCACTTT. The rearrangement links TRBV6-1 to TRBJ1-6, with D perhaps TRBD1 (5 bases). The germline gives CDR1 MNHNS, CDR2 SASEGT. This CDR3 is built from 14 residues. Trimming removed 8 bases from V and 4 bases from J, with 12 bases in between.

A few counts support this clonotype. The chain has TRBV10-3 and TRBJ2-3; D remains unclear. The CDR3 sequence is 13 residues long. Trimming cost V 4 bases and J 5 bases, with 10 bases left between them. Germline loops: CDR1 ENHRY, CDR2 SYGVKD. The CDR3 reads CAISGRNLDTQYF. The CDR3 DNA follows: TGTGCCATCAGTGGACGGAACCTAGATACGCAGTATTTT.

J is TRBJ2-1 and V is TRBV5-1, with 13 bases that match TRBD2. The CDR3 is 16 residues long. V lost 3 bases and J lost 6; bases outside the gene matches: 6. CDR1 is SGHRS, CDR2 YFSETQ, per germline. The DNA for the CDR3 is TGCGCCAGCAGCTACGGGGGACTAGCGGGGAGCAATGAGCAGTTCTTC. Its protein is CASSYGGLAGSNEQFF.

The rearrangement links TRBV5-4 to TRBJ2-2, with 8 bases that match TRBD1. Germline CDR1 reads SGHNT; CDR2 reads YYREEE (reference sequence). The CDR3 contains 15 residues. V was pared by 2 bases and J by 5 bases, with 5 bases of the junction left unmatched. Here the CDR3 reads CASSLPGGGTGELFF. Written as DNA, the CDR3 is TGTGCCAGCAGCTTACCAGGGGGCGGTACCGGGGAGCTGTTTTTT.

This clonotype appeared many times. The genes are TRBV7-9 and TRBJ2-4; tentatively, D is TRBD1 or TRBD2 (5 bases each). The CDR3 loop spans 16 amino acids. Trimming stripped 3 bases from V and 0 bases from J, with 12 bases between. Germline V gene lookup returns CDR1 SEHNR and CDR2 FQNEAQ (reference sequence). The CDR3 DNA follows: TGTGCCAGCAGCTTTTCCACCGGGGCAGCCAAAAACATTCAGTACTTC. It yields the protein CASSFSTGAAKNIQYF.

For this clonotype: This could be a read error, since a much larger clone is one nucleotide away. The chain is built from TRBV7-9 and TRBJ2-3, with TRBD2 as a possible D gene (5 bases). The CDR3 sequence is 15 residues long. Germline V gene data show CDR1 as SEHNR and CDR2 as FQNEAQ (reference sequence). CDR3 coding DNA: TGTGCCAGCAGCCCCCCGGGGATCAGCACAGATATGCAGTATTTT. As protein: CASSPPGISTDMQYF.

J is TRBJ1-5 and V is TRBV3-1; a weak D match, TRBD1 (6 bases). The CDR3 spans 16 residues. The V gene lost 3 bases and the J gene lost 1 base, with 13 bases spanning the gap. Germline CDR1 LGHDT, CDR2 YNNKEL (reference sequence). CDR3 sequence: CASSHGRGASNQPQHF. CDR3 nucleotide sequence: TGTGCCAGCAGCCACGGCCGGGGGGCGAGCAATCAGCCCCAGCATTTT.

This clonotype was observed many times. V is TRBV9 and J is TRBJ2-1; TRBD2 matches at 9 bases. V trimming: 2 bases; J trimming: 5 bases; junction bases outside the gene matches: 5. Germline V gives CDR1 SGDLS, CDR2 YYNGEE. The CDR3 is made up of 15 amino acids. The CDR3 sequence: CASSVSGTSNNEQFF. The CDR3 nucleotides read TGTGCCAGCAGCGTCTCCGGGACTAGCAACAATGAGCAGTTCTTC.

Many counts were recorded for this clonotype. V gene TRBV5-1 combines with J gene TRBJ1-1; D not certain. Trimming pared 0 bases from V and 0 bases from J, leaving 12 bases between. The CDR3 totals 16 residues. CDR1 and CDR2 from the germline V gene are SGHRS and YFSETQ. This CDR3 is CASSLGVREMNTEAFF. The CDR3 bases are TGCGCCAGCAGCTTGGGTGTGCGGGAAATGAACACTGAAGCTTTCTTT.